The TCR beta chain under discussion was sequenced for a study of cytomegalovirus exposure and HLA in healthy donors. CDR1 is LNHNV, CDR2 YYDKDF, per germline (reference sequence). Losses at the gene ends were 8 bases for V and 0 bases for J; bases not matched to a gene: 7. The CDR3 sequence is 14 residues long. The PCR was carried out with 60 Vbeta primers and 13 Jbeta primers. Libraries were prepared by immunoSEQ multiplex PCR; TCRdb keeps only in-frame clonotypes and omits some of them. The data hold roughly 120,000 clones, with 73% observed a single time. Remarks on this clone: Its target is unknown.

Study outcomes and limitations: An analysis done earlier found most TCR beta V segments productive about 87% or about 30% of the time.

Sequencing was performed on PBMCs. This TCR came from a man aged 55 to 70 in good health and CMV-seropositive. The chain joins TRBV15 to TRBJ2-7, with 7 bases identical to TRBD2. This chain's CDR3 is CATRPRTSSYEQYF. CDR3 nucleotides: TGTGCCACCCGCCCGAGGACTAGCTCCTACGAGCAGTACTTC.